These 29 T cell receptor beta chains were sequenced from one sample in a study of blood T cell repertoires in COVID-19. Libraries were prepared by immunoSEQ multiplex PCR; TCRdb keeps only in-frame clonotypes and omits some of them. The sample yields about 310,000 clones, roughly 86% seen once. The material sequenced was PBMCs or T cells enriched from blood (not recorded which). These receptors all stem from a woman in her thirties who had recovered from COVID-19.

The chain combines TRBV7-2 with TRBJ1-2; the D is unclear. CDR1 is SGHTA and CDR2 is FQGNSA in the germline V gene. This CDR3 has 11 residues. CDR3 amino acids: CVVELNYGYTF. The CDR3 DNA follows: TGTGTCGTGGAGTTGAACTATGGCTACACCTTC.

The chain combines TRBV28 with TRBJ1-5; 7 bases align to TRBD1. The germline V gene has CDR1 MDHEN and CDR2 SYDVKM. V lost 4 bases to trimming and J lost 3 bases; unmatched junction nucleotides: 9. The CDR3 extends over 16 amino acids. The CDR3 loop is CASSSVLGQDNQPQHF. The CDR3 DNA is TGTGCCAGCAGTTCTGTTTTAGGACAGGACAATCAGCCCCAGCATTTT.

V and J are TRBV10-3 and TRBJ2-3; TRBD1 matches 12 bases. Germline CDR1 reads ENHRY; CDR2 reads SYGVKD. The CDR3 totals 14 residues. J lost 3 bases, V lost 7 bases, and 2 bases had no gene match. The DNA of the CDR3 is TGTGCCATCAAGGGACAGGGGGCAACAGATACGCAGTATTTT. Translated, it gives CAIKGQGATDTQYF.

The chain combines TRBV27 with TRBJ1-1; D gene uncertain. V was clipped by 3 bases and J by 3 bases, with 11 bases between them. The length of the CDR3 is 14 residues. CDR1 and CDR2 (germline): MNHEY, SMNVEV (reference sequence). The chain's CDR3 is CASSLALADTEAFF. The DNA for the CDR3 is TGTGCCAGCAGTTTGGCCCTGGCGGACACTGAAGCTTTCTTT.

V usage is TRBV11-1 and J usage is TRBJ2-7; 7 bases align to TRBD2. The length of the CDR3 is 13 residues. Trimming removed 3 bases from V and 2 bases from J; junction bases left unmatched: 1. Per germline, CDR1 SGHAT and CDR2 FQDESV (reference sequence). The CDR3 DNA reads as TGTGCCAGCAGCTTCAGCGGGACCTACGAGCAGTACTTC. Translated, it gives CASSFSGTYEQYF.

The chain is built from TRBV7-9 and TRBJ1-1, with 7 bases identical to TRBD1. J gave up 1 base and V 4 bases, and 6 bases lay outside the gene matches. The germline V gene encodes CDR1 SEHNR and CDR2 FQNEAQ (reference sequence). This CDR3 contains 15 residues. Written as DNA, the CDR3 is TGTGCCAGCAGCTCCTCCGGGACAGCGAACACTGAAGCTTTCTTT. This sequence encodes CASSSSGTANTEAFF.

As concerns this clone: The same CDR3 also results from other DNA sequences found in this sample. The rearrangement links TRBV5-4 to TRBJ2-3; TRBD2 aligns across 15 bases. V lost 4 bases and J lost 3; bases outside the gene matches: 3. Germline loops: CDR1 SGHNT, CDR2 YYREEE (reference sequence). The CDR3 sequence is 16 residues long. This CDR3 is CASSLGLAGGTDTQYF. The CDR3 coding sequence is TGTGCCAGCAGCCTAGGACTAGCGGGAGGGACAGATACGCAGTATTTT.

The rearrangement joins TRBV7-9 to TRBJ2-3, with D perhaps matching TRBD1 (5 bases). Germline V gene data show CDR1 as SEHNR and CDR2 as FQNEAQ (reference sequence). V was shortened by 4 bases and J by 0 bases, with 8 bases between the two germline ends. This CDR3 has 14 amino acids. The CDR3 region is CASSSGISTDTQYF. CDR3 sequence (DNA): TGTGCCAGCAGCTCAGGGATAAGCACAGATACGCAGTATTTT.

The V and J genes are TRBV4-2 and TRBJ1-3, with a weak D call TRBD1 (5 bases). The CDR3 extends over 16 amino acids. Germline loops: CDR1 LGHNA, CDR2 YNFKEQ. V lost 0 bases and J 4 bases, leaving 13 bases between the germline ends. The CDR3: CASSQESGGWGNTIYF. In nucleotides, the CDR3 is TGTGCCAGCAGCCAAGAGTCGGGGGGGTGGGGAAACACCATATATTTT.

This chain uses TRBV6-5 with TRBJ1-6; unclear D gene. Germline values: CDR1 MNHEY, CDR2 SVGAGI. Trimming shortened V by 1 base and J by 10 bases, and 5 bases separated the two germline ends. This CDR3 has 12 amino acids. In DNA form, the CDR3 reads TGTGCCAGCAGTTACTATCTCTCACCCCTCCACTTT. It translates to CASSYYLSPLHF.

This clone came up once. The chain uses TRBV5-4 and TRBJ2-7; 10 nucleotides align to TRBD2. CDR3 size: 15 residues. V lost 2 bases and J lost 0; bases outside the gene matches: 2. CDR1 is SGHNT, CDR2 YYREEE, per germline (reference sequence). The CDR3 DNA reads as TGTGCCAGCAGCTTCGGACTAGCGGTCTCCTACGAGCAGTACTTC. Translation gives CASSFGLAVSYEQYF. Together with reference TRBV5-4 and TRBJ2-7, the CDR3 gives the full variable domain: ETGVTQSPTHLIKTRGQQVTLRCSSQSGHNTVSWYQQALGQGPQFIFQYYREEENGRGNFPPRFSGLQFPNYSSELNVNALELDDSALYLCASSFGLAVSYEQYFGPGTRLTVT.

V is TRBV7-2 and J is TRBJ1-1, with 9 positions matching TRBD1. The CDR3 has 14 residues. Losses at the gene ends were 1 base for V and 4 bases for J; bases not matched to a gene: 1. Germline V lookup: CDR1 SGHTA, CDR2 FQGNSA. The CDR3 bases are TGTGCCAGCAGCTTAGACAGGGGGCTCACTGAAGCTTTCTTT. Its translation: CASSLDRGLTEAFF.

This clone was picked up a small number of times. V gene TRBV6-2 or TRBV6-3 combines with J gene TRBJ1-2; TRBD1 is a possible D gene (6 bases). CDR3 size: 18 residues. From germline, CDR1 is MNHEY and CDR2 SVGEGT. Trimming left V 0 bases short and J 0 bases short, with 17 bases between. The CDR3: CASSYSLLYRASNYGYTF. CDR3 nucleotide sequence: TGTGCCAGCAGTTACTCCTTATTATACAGGGCGTCTAACTATGGCTACACCTTC.

In nucleotides, the CDR3 is TGTGCCAGCAGTCCAGGACTAGCGGGATATGGGGAGACCCAGTACTTC. It codes for CASSPGLAGYGETQYF. The chain is built from TRBV27 and TRBJ2-5; TRBD2 matches at 12 bases. The CDR3 is 16 residues long. With V trimmed by 5 bases and J by 5 bases, 9 bases remained unmatched. Germline assignment: CDR1 MNHEY and CDR2 SMNVEV (reference sequence).

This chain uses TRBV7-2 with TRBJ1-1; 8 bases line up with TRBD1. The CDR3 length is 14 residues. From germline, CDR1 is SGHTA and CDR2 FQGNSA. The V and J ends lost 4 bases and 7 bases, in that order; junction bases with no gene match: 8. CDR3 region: CASSSRTGFGEAFF. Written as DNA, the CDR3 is TGTGCCAGCAGCTCCCGGACAGGGTTTGGTGAAGCTTTCTTT.

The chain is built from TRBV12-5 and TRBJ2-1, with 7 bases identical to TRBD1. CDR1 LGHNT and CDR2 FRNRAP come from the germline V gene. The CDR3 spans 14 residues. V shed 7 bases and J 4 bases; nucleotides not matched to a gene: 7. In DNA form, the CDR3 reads TGTGCTAGTGCTCAAGGACAGGAATACAATGAGCAGTTCTTC. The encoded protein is CASAQGQEYNEQFF. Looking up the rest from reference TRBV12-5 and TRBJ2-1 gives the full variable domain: DARVTQTPRHKVTEMGQEVTMRCQPILGHNTVFWYRQTMMQGLELLAYFRNRAPLDDSGMPKDRFSAEMPDATLATLKIQPSEPRDSAVYFCASAQGQEYNEQFFGPGTRLTVL.

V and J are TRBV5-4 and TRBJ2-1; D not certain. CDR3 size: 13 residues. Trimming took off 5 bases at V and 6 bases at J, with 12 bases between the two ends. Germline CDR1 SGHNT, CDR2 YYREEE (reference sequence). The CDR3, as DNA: TGTGCCAGCAGTTCAAACAGTCTCAATGAGCAGTTCTTC. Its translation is CASSSNSLNEQFF.

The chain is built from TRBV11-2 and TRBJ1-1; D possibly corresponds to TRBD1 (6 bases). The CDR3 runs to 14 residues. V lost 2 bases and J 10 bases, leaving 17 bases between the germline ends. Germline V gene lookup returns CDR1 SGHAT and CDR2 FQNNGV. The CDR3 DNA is TGTGCCAGCAGCTTAAACAGGGCGAATCTGATAGCTTTCTTT. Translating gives CASSLNRANLIAFF.

The CDR3 sequence: CASSSYRGLQFF. For the CDR3, the DNA is TGTGCCAGCAGCTCCTACAGGGGCTTGCAGTTCTTC. The chain has TRBV7-2 and TRBJ2-1; 7 bases map to TRBD1. The CDR3 has 12 amino acids. Germline V CDR1 and CDR2: SGHTA, FQGNSA. V gave up 4 bases and J gave up 12 bases; unmatched junction bases: 6.

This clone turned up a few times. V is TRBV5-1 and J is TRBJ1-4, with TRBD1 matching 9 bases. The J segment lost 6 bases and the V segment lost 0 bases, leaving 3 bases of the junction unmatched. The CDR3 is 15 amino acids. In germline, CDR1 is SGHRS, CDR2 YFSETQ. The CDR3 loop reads CASSLGDRDYEKLFF. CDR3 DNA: TGCGCCAGCAGCTTGGGGGACAGGGATTATGAAAAACTGTTTTTT.

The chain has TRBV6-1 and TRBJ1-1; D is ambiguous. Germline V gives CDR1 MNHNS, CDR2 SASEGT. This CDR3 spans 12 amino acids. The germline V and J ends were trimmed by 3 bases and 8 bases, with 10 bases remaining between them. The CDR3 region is CASSDMVREAFF. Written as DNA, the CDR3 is TGTGCCAGCAGTGACATGGTCAGGGAAGCTTTCTTT.

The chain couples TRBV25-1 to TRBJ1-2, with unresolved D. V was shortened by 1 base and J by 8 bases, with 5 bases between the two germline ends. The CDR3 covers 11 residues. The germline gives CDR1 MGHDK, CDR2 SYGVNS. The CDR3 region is CASSEWRGYTF. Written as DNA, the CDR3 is TGTGCCAGCAGTGAATGGCGGGGCTACACCTTC.

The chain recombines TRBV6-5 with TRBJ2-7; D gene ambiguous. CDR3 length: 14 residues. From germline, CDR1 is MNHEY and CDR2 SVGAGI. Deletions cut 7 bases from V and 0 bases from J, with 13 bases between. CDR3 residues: CASTFTADSYEQYF. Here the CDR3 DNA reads TGTGCCAGCACATTCACAGCCGACTCCTACGAGCAGTACTTC.

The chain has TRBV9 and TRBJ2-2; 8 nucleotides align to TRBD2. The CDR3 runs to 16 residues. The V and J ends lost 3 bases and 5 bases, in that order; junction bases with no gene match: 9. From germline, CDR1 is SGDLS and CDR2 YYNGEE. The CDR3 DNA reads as TGTGCCAGCAGCGCCCCAAGCGGGAGAGATACCGGGGAGCTGTTTTTT. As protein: CASSAPSGRDTGELFF.

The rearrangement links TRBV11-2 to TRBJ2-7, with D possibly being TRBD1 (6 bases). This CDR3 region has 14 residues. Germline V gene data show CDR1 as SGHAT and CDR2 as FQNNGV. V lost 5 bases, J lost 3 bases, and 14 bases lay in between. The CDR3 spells CASSRIAGVYEQYF. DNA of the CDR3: TGTGCCAGCAGCCGTATTGCAGGGGTCTACGAGCAGTACTTC.

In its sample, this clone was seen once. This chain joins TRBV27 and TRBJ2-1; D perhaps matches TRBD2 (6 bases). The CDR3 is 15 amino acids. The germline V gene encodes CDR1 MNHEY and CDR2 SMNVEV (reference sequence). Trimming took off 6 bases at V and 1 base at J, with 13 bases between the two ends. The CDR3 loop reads CASRAGGASYNEQFF. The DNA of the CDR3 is TGTGCCAGCAGAGCCGGCGGGGCTTCCTACAATGAGCAGTTCTTC.

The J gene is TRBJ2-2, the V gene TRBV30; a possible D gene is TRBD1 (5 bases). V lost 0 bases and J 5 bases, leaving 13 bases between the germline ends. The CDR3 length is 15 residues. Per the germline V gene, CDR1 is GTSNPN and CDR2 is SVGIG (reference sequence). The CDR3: CAWSVPGHRTGELFF. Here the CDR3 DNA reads TGTGCCTGGAGTGTACCAGGACACCGGACCGGGGAGCTGTTTTTT.

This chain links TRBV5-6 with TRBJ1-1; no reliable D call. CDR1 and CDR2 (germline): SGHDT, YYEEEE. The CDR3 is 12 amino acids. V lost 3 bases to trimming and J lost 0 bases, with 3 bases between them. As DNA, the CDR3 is TGTGCCAGCAGCTCCATGAACACTGAAGCTTTCTTT. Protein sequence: CASSSMNTEAFF.

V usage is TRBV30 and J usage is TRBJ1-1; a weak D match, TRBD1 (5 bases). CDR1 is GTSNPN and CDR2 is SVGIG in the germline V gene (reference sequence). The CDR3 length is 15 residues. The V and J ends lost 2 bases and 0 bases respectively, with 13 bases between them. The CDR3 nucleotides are TGTGCCTGGAGTTCAGGGATTACGGTGAACACTGAAGCTTTCTTT. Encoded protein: CAWSSGITVNTEAFF. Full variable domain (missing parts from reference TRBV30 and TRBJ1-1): SQTIHQWPATLVQPVGSPLSLECTVEGTSNPNLYWYRQAAGRGLQLLFYSVGIGQISSEVPQNLSASRPQDRQFILSSKKLLLSDSGFYLCAWSSGITVNTEAFFGQGTRLTVV.